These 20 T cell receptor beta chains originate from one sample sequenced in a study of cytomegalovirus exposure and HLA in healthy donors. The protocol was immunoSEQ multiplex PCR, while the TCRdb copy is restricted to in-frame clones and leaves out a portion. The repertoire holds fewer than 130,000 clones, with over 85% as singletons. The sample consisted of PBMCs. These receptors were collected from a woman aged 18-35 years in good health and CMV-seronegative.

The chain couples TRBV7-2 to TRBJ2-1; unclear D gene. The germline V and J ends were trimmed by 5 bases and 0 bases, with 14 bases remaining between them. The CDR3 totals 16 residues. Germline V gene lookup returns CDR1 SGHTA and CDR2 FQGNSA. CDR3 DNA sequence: TGTGCCAGCAGCCCCCTCGGCGGTAACTCCTACAATGAGCAGTTCTTC. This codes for CASSPLGGNSYNEQFF.

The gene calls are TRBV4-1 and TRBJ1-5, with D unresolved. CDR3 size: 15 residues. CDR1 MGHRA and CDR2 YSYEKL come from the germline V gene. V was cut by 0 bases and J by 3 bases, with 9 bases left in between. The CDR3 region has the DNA TGCGCCAGCAGCCAAGACAGGTCTTACAATCAGCCCCAGCATTTT. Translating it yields CASSQDRSYNQPQHF.

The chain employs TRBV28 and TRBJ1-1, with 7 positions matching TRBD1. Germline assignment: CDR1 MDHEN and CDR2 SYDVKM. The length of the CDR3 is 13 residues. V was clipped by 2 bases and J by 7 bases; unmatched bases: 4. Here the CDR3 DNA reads TGTGCCAGCAGTTTACTCTGGACAGGTGAAGCTTTCTTT. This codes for CASSLLWTGEAFF.

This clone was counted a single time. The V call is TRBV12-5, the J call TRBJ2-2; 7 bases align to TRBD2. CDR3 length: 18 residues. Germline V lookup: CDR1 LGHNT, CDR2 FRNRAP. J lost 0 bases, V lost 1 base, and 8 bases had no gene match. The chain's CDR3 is CASGLGSSGLTNTGELFF. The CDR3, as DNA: TGTGCTAGTGGTTTGGGCTCCTCGGGACTAACGAACACCGGGGAGCTGTTTTTT. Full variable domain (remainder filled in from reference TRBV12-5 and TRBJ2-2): DARVTQTPRHKVTEMGQEVTMRCQPILGHNTVFWYRQTMMQGLELLAYFRNRAPLDDSGMPKDRFSAEMPDATLATLKIQPSEPRDSAVYFCASGLGSSGLTNTGELFFGEGSRLTVL.

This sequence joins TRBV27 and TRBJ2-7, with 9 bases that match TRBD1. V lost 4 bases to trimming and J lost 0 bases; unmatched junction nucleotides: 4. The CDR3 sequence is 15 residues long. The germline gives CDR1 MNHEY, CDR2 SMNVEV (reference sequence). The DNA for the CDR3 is TGTGCCAGCAGTTCGGGACAGGGAATCTCCTACGAGCAGTACTTC. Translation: CASSSGQGISYEQYF.

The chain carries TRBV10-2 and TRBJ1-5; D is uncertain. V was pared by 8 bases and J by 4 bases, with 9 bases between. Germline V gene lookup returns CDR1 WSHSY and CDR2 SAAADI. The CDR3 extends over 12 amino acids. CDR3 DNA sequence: TGCGCCAGCGGTAACAGTAATCAGCCCCAGCATTTT. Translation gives CASGNSNQPQHF.

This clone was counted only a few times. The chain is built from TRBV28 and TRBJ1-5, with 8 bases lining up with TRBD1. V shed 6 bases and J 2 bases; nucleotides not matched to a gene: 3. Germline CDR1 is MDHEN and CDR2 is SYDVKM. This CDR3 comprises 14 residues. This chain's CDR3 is CASRGGQGNQPQHF. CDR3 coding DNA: TGTGCCAGCAGGGGGGGACAGGGCAATCAGCCCCAGCATTTT.

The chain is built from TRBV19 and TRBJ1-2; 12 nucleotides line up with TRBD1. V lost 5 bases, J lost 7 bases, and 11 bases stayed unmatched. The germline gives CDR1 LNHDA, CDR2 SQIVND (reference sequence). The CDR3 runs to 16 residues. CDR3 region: CASSPPGQGAYRGYTF. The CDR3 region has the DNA TGTGCCAGTAGTCCCCCGGGACAGGGGGCGTATCGTGGCTACACCTTC. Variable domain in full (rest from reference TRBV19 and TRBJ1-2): DGGITQSPKYLFRKEGQNVTLSCEQNLNHDAMYWYRQDPGQGLRLIYYSQIVNDFQKGDIAEGYSVSREKKESFPLTVTSAQKNPTAFYLCASSPPGQGAYRGYTFGSGTRLTVV.

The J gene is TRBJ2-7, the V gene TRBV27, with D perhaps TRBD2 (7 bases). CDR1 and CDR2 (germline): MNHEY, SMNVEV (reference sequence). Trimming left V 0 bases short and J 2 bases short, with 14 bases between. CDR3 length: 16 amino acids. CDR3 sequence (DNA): TGTGCCAGCAGTTTATCAGGGGGGGGATCCCCCTACGAGCAGTACTTC. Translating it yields CASSLSGGGSPYEQYF.

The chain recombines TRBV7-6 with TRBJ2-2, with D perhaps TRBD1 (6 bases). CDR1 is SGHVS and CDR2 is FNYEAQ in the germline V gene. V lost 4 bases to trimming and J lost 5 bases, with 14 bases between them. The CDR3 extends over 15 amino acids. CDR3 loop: CASSWGTPGTGELFF. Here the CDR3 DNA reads TGTGCCAGCAGCTGGGGGACACCTGGGACCGGGGAGCTGTTTTTT.

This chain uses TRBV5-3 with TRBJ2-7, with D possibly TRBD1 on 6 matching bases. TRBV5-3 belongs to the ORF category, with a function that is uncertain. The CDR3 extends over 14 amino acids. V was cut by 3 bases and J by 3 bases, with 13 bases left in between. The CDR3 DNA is TGTGCCAGAAGCTCTAACGACAGGCGCTACGAGCAGTACTTC. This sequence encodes CARSSNDRRYEQYF.

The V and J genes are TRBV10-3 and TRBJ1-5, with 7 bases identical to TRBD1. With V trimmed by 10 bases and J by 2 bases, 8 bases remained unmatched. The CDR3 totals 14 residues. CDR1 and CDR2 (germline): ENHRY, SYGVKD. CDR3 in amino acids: CATQGVGGNQPQHF. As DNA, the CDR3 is TGTGCCACTCAGGGGGTCGGGGGCAATCAGCCCCAGCATTTT.

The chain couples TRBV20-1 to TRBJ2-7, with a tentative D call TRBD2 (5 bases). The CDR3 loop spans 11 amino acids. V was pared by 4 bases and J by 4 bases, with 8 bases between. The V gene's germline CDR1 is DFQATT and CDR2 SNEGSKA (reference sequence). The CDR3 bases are TGCAGTGCTACCCGGGGTTACGAGCAGTACTTC. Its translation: CSATRGYEQYF.

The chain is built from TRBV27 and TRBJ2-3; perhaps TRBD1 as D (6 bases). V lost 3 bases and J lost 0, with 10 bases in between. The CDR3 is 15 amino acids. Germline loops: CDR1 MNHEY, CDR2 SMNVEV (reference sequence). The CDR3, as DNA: TGTGCCAGCAGTTTCCCAGGACAGAGCACAGATACGCAGTATTTT. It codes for CASSFPGQSTDTQYF.

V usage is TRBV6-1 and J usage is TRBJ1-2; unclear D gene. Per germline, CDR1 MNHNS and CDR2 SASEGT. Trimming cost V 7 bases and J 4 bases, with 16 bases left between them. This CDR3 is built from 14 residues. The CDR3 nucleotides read TGTGCCAGCATTTCAGGCCTCACGGCCTATGGCTACACCTTC. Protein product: CASISGLTAYGYTF.

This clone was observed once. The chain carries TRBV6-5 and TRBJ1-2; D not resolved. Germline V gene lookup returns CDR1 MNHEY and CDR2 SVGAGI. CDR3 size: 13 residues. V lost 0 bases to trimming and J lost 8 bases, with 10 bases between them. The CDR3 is CASSYSSVEGYTF. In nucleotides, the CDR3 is TGTGCCAGCAGTTACTCGAGTGTTGAGGGCTACACCTTC.

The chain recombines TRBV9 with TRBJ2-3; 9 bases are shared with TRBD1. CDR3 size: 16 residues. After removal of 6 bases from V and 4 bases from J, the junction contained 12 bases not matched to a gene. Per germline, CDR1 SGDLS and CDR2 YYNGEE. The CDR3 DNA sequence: TGTGCCAGCAACATAGGAGGGGGGACAGGGTCAGATACGCAGTATTTT. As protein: CASNIGGGTGSDTQYF.

CDR3 DNA: TGTGCCAGTAGTATAGGCGGGACAGCCTACGAGCAGTACTTC. Amino acid sequence: CASSIGGTAYEQYF. The chain is built from TRBV19 and TRBJ2-7; D is perhaps TRBD1 (7 bases). With 1 base removed from V and 2 bases from J, the gap between germline ends came to 9 bases. The germline V gene has CDR1 LNHDA and CDR2 SQIVND (reference sequence). The CDR3 loop spans 14 amino acids.

CDR3 sequence (DNA): TGTGCCAGCAGTGGTCAATGGGGCGGGGCCTCCACCGGGGAGCTGTTTTTT. Its protein product is CASSGQWGGASTGELFF. This chain uses TRBV6-1 with TRBJ2-2; D perhaps matches TRBD2 (6 bases). Germline V gives CDR1 MNHNS, CDR2 SASEGT. This CDR3 has 17 amino acids. The V end lost 4 bases, the J end lost 4 bases, and 19 bases lay between the germline ends.

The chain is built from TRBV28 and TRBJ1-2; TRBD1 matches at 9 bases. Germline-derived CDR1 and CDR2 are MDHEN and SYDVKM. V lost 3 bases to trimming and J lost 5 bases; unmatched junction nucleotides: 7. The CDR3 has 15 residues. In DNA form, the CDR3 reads TGTGCCAGCAGTTTCGGGACAGGGAGGTGGTATGGCTACACCTTC. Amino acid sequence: CASSFGTGRWYGYTF.